This T cell receptor beta chain was observed in a study of cytomegalovirus exposure and HLA in healthy donors. As for the study in general: Around 76% of around 390 genotyped donors fell in the Caucasian-associated ancestry cluster.

PCR amplification relied on 60 Vbeta primers (plus 13 Jbeta primers). TCRdb keeps only in-frame clones here, not all; method: immunoSEQ multiplex PCR. This listing includes about 200,000 clones. As for this clone: Its antigen is as yet unknown.

Between the trimmed V and J ends, which lost 4 bases and 2 bases, there was a span of 9 bases. This CDR3 is 13 amino acids long. CDR1 is ENHRY, CDR2 SYGVKD, per germline. Findings of the study overall: CMV serostatus stood as the only immune exposure information on hand. Analysis was carried out at a later point, and it linked a missense DCLRE1C variant to TCR beta V- and J-gene trimming. Most TCR beta V segments were productive about 90% or about 30% of the time in an earlier analysis.

The chain employs TRBV10-3 and TRBJ2-7; D remains unclear. The TCR was taken from a girl aged 2 to 10 in good health and CMV-seropositive. The sequenced material came from PBMCs. CDR3 sequence: CAISGASTYEQYF. The CDR3 bases are TGTGCCATCAGTGGTGCTAGTACCTACGAGCAGTACTTC.